The next 19 T cell receptor beta chains were all read from a single sample in a study of blood T cell repertoires in COVID-19. The repertoire was sequenced with immunoSEQ multiplex PCR; TCRdb's copy has only in-frame clones and lacks some. The sample records about 65,000 clones, 90% to 95% being singletons. The sample comprised peripheral blood. The source of these receptors is a man aged 65 to 79 with active COVID-19.

The rearrangement links TRBV10-3 to TRBJ2-7, with 12 bases aligning to TRBD2. V shed 11 bases, J shed 6 bases, and the junction held 8 bases outside the gene matches. Germline V CDR1 and CDR2: ENHRY, SYGVKD. The CDR3 length is 13 residues. The DNA for the CDR3 is TGTGCCGCGGCGACTAGCGGGGGAACCGAGCAGTACGTC. This translates into CAAATSGGTEQYV.

This clone was seen a few times. The rearrangement joins TRBV27 to TRBJ2-7; 16 bases agree with TRBD2. CDR1 is MNHEY and CDR2 is SMNVEV in the germline V gene (reference sequence). V lost 7 bases to trimming and J lost 3 bases; unmatched junction nucleotides: 9. CDR3 length: 17 amino acids. The CDR3 DNA follows: TGTGCCAGCATCAAAGCGGGACTAGCGGGGGGGAGCTACGAGCAGTACTTC. This codes for CASIKAGLAGGSYEQYF.

This rearrangement joins TRBV18 to TRBJ2-1; 9 bases are shared with TRBD1. Germline V gives CDR1 KGHSH, CDR2 LQKENI. With 3 bases clipped from V and 5 bases from J, the junction kept 5 bases outside the gene matches. This CDR3 has 15 residues. DNA for the CDR3: TGTGCCAGCTCACCGTGGACAGGGGTTGACAATGAGCAGTTCTTC. This sequence encodes CASSPWTGVDNEQFF.

V is TRBV15 and J is TRBJ1-5; D perhaps matches TRBD1 (6 bases). CDR3 length: 14 amino acids. Trimming stripped 6 bases from V and 3 bases from J, with 12 bases between. Germline loops: CDR1 LNHNV, CDR2 YYDKDF (reference sequence). CDR3 residues: CATRRDTTNQPQHF. CDR3 bases: TGTGCCACCAGACGGGACACCACCAATCAGCCCCAGCATTTT.

The rearrangement joins TRBV11-2 to TRBJ2-1; possibly TRBD2 for D (6 bases). V was pared by 3 bases and J by 6 bases, with 15 bases between. CDR1 and CDR2 from the germline V gene are SGHAT and FQNNGV. The CDR3 totals 15 residues. For the CDR3, the DNA is TGTGCCAGCAGCTTCTCCGGGGGTTGGGGCAATGAGCAGTTCTTC. Its translation is CASSFSGGWGNEQFF.

The chain couples TRBV5-1 to TRBJ2-7, with D possibly TRBD1 on 6 matching bases. Germline V gene data show CDR1 as SGHRS and CDR2 as YFSETQ. V was shortened by 6 bases and J by 6 bases, with 16 bases between the two germline ends. This CDR3 spans 13 amino acids. The chain's CDR3 is CASKQGVLGEQYF. The CDR3 nucleotides are TGCGCCAGCAAACAGGGTGTTTTGGGCGAGCAGTACTTC.

This clone was seen just once. The chain combines TRBV11-3 with TRBJ2-1; 8 bases map to TRBD2. The CDR3 is 13 amino acids. Germline V gene sequence: CDR1 SGHNT, CDR2 YENEEA. The ends lost 8 bases at V and 2 bases at J; junction bases unmatched: 2. The CDR3 reads CASVGGAYNEQFF. CDR3 in DNA: TGTGCCAGCGTCGGGGGGGCCTACAATGAGCAGTTCTTC.

The V and J genes are TRBV24-1 and TRBJ2-2; D unclear. The CDR3 is 14 residues long. Germline assignment: CDR1 KGHDR and CDR2 SFDVKD. Trimming removed 5 bases at V and 5 bases at J, with 11 bases between. CDR3 nucleotides: TGTGCCACCAGTGCGGATAGCCTTACCGGGGAGCTGTTTTTT. Encoded protein: CATSADSLTGELFF.

This chain joins TRBV5-4 and TRBJ1-4; TRBD1 is a possible D gene (6 bases). Trimming left V 4 bases short and J 7 bases short, with 8 bases between. Germline assignment: CDR1 SGHNT and CDR2 YYREEE (reference sequence). The CDR3 is 12 amino acids. The CDR3, as DNA: TGTGCCAGCAGCAAACAGGGTGAAAAACTGTTTTTT. As protein: CASSKQGEKLFF. Drawing the rest from reference TRBV5-4 and TRBJ1-4, the complete variable domain is ETGVTQSPTHLIKTRGQQVTLRCSSQSGHNTVSWYQQALGQGPQFIFQYYREEENGRGNFPPRFSGLQFPNYSSELNVNALELDDSALYLCASSKQGEKLFFGSGTQLSVL.

This rearrangement joins TRBV19 to TRBJ1-4; D may be TRBD1 (6 bases). The CDR3 length is 17 residues. CDR1 and CDR2 (germline): LNHDA, SQIVND (reference sequence). V lost 5 bases, J lost 5 bases, and 21 bases lay in between. The CDR3 here is CASSRLPTGRFNEKLFF. In nucleotides, the CDR3 is TGTGCCAGTAGTCGCCTACCTACAGGGCGGTTCAATGAAAAACTGTTTTTT.

The V call is TRBV19, the J call TRBJ2-5; D is perhaps TRBD1 (5 bases). Per germline, CDR1 LNHDA and CDR2 SQIVND (reference sequence). CDR3 length: 15 residues. Trimming took off 1 base at V and 0 bases at J, with 9 bases between the two ends. Here the CDR3 DNA reads TGTGCCAGTAGTATAGGGGGCTCCTACCAAGAGACCCAGTACTTC. Amino acid sequence: CASSIGGSYQETQYF.

The CDR3 nucleotides read TGTGCCACCGGGACAGGGGGTATGAGGGATACGCAGTATTTT. Amino acids: CATGTGGMRDTQYF. The chain uses TRBV24-1 and TRBJ2-3; 11 nucleotides align to TRBD1. This CDR3 has 14 amino acids. Unmatched junction bases numbered 7, after V lost 9 bases and J lost 6 bases. Germline loops: CDR1 KGHDR, CDR2 SFDVKD.

This clone was observed a handful of times. V gene TRBV3-1 (or the pseudogene TRBV3-2) combines with J gene TRBJ1-5; TRBD1 agrees at 7 bases. The CDR3 has 14 residues. CDR1 and CDR2 (germline): LGHDT, YNNKEL (reference sequence). V shed 5 bases and J 1 base; nucleotides not matched to a gene: 2. For the CDR3, the DNA is TGTGCCAGCAGCTGGGGACAGAGCAATCAGCCCCAGCATTTT. Translating it yields CASSWGQSNQPQHF.

V is TRBV28 and J is TRBJ1-5, with a tentative D call TRBD1 (5 bases). Per germline, CDR1 MDHEN and CDR2 SYDVKM. The CDR3 sequence is 15 residues long. V shed 6 bases and J shed 1 base, with 13 bases lying between them. The CDR3 reads CASRPQGYSNQPQHF. In nucleotides, the CDR3 is TGTGCCAGCAGACCCCAGGGTTACAGCAATCAGCCCCAGCATTTT.

This rearrangement joins TRBV25-1 to TRBJ1-1; 7 nucleotides match TRBD1. Unmatched junction bases numbered 5, after V lost 4 bases and J lost 3 bases. The CDR3 sequence is 14 residues long. CDR1 MGHDK and CDR2 SYGVNS come from the germline V gene. The DNA of the CDR3 is TGTGCCAGCAGTGCCATACAGGGGCACACTGAAGCTTTCTTT. This sequence encodes CASSAIQGHTEAFF.

The gene calls are TRBV11-3 and TRBJ2-1; no clear D gene. The germline gives CDR1 SGHNT, CDR2 YENEEA. The germline V and J ends were trimmed by 3 bases and 7 bases, with 13 bases remaining between them. This CDR3 region has 14 residues. The CDR3 sequence: CASSLRNPMNEQFF. The DNA for the CDR3 is TGTGCCAGCAGCTTGAGGAACCCGATGAATGAGCAGTTCTTC.

V is TRBV18 and J is TRBJ1-1, with TRBD1 matching 7 bases. The CDR3 is 14 residues long. Germline V gene data show CDR1 as KGHSH and CDR2 as LQKENI. J gave up 1 base and V 6 bases, and 5 bases lay outside the gene matches. CDR3 bases: TGTGCCAGCTCCAGACAGGGCGAGAACACTGAAGCTTTCTTT. Protein sequence: CASSRQGENTEAFF.

This chain connects TRBV23-1 to TRBJ2-7, with TRBD2 as a possible D gene (6 bases). TRBV23-1 qualifies as an ORF whose function is uncertain. V was pared by 1 base and J by 7 bases, with 17 bases between. The CDR3 totals 15 residues. CDR3 amino acids: CASSQLVPGGEEQYV. CDR3 bases: TGCGCCAGCAGTCAATTAGTCCCAGGAGGGGAAGAGCAGTACGTC.

The chain joins TRBV7-9 to TRBJ1-4, with D tentatively TRBD1 (5 bases). The V end lost 6 bases, the J end lost 4 bases, and 12 bases lay between the germline ends. Germline assignment: CDR1 SEHNR and CDR2 FQNEAQ (reference sequence). The CDR3 consists of 14 residues. CDR3 nucleotides: TGTGCCAGCAGTCCCCAGGGAGGTAATGAAAAACTGTTTTTT. It is translated as CASSPQGGNEKLFF.